These T cell receptor beta chains were read from a single sample in a study of OX40 agonist ivuxolimab in advanced cancers. Repertoires were generated with immunoSEQ multiplex PCR, while TCRdb's copy carries only in-frame clones and drops some. The sample has about 12,000 clones; about 81% are singletons. Here the sequenced sample was CD4+ or CD8+ T cells sorted from blood, taken in a trial of the OX40 agonist ivuxolimab. The source of these receptors is an adult with an advanced solid tumor such as melanoma, head and neck, liver or kidney cancer. CDR3s include the opening cysteine and the closing phenylalanine or tryptophan. D genes are given only for firm matches.

D gene | J gene | V gene | CDR3 DNA | CDR3 protein
NA | TRBJ2-5 | TRBV13 | TGTGCCAGCAGCTTATGGGACACCCAAGAGACCCAGTACTTC | CASSLWDTQETQYF
TRBD1 | TRBJ1-1 | TRBV2 | TGTGCCAGCAGTAAACAGGGGGCGTTGTCATACACTGAAGCTTTCTTT | CASSKQGALSYTEAFF
NA | TRBJ2-1 | TRBV27 | TGTGCCAGCAGTCCCACGGCCCATCCTGTTGAGCAGTTCTTC | CASSPTAHPVEQFF
NA | TRBJ1-1 | TRBV6-6 | TGTGCCAGCAGTCAAAGCCCGTCGGGTAAAAACACTGAAGCTTTCTTT | CASSQSPSGKNTEAFF
TRBD2 | TRBJ2-1 | TRBV15 | TGTGCCACCGACACACTAGCGAGCCTCAATGAGCAGTTCTTC | CATDTLASLNEQFF
NA | TRBJ2-1 | TRBV27 | TGTGCCAGCAGTTTCGGCGGGAACTACAATGAGCAGTTCTTC | CASSFGGNYNEQFF
NA | TRBJ1-4 | TRBV2 | TGTGCCAGCAATCCGGGGCTAAATGAAAAACTGTTTTTT | CASNPGLNEKLFF
NA | TRBJ2-7 | TRBV11-2 | TGTGCCAGCAGCTTAAGCCAGGGGCAACACTACGAGCAGTACTTC | CASSLSQGQHYEQYF
TRBD1 | TRBJ2-5 | TRBV4-3 | TGCGCCAGCAGCCAAGACCACAGGGGTAAAGAGACCCAGTACTTC | CASSQDHRGKETQYF
TRBD1 | TRBJ1-4 | TRBV7-8 | TGTGCCAGCACCTTAACAGGGGGACCTAATGAAAAACTGTTTTTT | CASTLTGGPNEKLFF
TRBD2 | TRBJ2-5 | TRBV7-3 | TGTGCCAGCAGCTCGGGACTAGCGGGAGCCGGCGAGACCCAGTACTTC | CASSSGLAGAGETQYF
NA | TRBJ1-2 | TRBV11-2 | TGTGCCAGCAGCTTAGTAGGATCGCCGGGCTCGGGTGGCTACACCTTC | CASSLVGSPGSGGYTF